This T cell receptor beta chain was recorded in a study of OX40 agonist ivuxolimab in advanced cancers. General study results and limits: Clones of CD4+ and CD8+ blood T cells grew by week 6 at doses of 0.1 to 3.0 mg/kg.

On this clone itself: What it recognizes is unknown.

The CDR3 runs to 14 residues. CDR1 and CDR2 (germline): SQVTM, ANQGSEA. V lost 4 bases, J lost 4 bases, and 11 bases lay in between. The protocol was immunoSEQ multiplex PCR, while the TCRdb copy is restricted to in-frame clones and leaves out a portion. The sample comprises approximately 91,000 clones, more than 70% of which are singletons, and roughly 4% rests with the top ten. The V call is TRBV29-1, the J call TRBJ2-6, with no clear D. This specimen consisted of CD4+ or CD8+ T cells sorted from blood, obtained in a trial of the OX40 agonist ivuxolimab. This clonotype originated in an adult with an advanced solid tumor such as melanoma, head and neck, liver or kidney cancer. The CDR3 DNA reads as TGCAGCGTTGGCGAAAGGGCCGGGGCCAACGTCCTGACTTTC. It translates to CSVGERAGANVLTF.